This T cell receptor (beta chain) was recorded in a study of T cell changes during pregnancy in multiple sclerosis. Germline CDR1 reads MNHEY; CDR2 reads SMNVEV (reference sequence). This CDR3 region has 14 residues. Trimming took 5 bases from V and 1 from J, leaving 12 bases between them. Assay used: immunoSEQ multiplex PCR; TCRdb lists only in-frame clones, some missing. The sample includes approximately 100,000 clones, approximately 94% of them seen just once. The source was peripheral blood, collected in the third trimester of pregnancy. This clonotype was obtained from a female donor with multiple sclerosis, enrolled in a pregnancy study. The chain combines TRBV27 with TRBJ2-7; D might be TRBD1 (7 bases). CDR3 in amino acids: CASSETGRSYEQYF. DNA for the CDR3: TGTGCCAGCAGTGAGACAGGGAGGTCCTACGAGCAGTACTTC.